This T cell receptor beta chain originates from a study of shared clonotypes between healthy human individuals. Findings and caveats of the study: The study generally estimated greater richness for naive than memory subsets. Clonotypes shared by all four sorted-subset donors had higher generation probabilities than non-shared clonotypes.

The CDR3 sequence is 16 residues long. Germline assignment: CDR1 SEHNR and CDR2 FQNEAQ (reference sequence). V gave up 0 bases and J gave up 0 bases; unmatched junction bases: 2. As to this clone: Its antigen is currently unknown.

The repertoire was sequenced with immunoSEQ multiplex PCR; TCRdb's copy has only in-frame clones and lacks some. The sample consists of about 2.4 million clones, approximately 94% of them appearing once. This receptor was identified in a man aged 18 to 29 in good health. The J gene is TRBJ1-1, the V gene TRBV7-9, with TRBD1 matching 9 bases. Sequencing was done on a sample of naive CD4+ T cells sorted from blood. Indicated subset: CD45RA+ positively selected. CDR3 loop: CASSLAGDRVNTEAFF. As DNA, the CDR3 is TGTGCCAGCAGCTTAGCGGGGGACAGGGTGAACACTGAAGCTTTCTTT.